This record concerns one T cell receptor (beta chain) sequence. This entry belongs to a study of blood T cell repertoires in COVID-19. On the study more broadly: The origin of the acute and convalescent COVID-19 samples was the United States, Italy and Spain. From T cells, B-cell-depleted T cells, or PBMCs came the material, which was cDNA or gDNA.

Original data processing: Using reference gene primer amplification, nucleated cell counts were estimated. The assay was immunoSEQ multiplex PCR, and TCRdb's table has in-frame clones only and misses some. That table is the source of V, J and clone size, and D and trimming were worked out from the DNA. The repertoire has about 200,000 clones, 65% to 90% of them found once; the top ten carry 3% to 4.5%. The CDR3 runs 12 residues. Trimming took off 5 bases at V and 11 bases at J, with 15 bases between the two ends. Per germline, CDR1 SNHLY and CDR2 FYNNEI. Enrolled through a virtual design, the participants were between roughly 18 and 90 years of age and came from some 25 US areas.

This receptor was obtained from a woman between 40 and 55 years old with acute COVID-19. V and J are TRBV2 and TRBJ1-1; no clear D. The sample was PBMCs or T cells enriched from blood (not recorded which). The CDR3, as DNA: TGTGCCAGCAGTCGCTCCGGGGAATCGGCTTTCTTT. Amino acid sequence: CASSRSGESAFF.